Each of the 10 T cell receptor beta chains below was sequenced from the same sample in a study of cytomegalovirus exposure and HLA in healthy donors. Researchers ran the PCR with 60 Vbeta and 13 Jbeta primers. Assay used: immunoSEQ multiplex PCR; TCRdb lists only in-frame clones, some missing. The table records about 110,000 clones, less than 85% of them present only once. The sequenced material came from PBMCs. Source of these receptors: a man aged 55 to 70 in good health and CMV-seronegative.

Only a few counts were recorded for this clone. V usage is TRBV29-1 and J usage is TRBJ1-2; TRBD1 matches at 9 bases. With V trimmed by 1 base and J by 3 bases, 6 bases remained unmatched. CDR1 is SQVTM, CDR2 ANQGSEA, per germline. The CDR3 is 15 amino acids. The DNA for the CDR3 is TGCAGCGTTGAAGTAGGGACAGGGTACGACTATGGCTACACCTTC. Translating it yields CSVEVGTGYDYGYTF.

V gene TRBV5-1 combines with J gene TRBJ1-4, with TRBD1 identical over 7 bases. The CDR3 covers 15 residues. CDR1 and CDR2 from the germline V gene are SGHRS and YFSETQ. V was pared by 3 bases and J by 4 bases, with 6 bases of the junction left unmatched. The CDR3 coding sequence is TGCGCCAGCAGCTCGCAGGGACAGAATAATGAAAAACTGTTTTTT. Its translation: CASSSQGQNNEKLFF.

V and J are TRBV7-9 and TRBJ1-1, with 8 bases matching TRBD1. CDR3 length: 14 amino acids. Germline V gene sequence: CDR1 SEHNR, CDR2 FQNEAQ (reference sequence). The V gene end was trimmed by 2 bases and the J gene end by 4 bases; junction bases not matched to a gene: 3. CDR3: CASSLTTGATEAFF. The DNA of the CDR3 is TGTGCCAGCAGCTTAACGACAGGGGCCACTGAAGCTTTCTTT.

The V and J genes are TRBV7-3 and TRBJ2-3, with a possible D match to TRBD2 (5 bases). CDR1 and CDR2 from the germline V gene are SGHTA and FQGTGA. The CDR3 has 12 amino acids. Deletions cut 5 bases from V and 7 bases from J, with 10 bases between. CDR3 sequence reads: CASSVPGNTQYF. CDR3 nucleotide sequence: TGTGCCAGCAGCGTACCCGGGAATACGCAGTATTTT.

The chain couples TRBV2 to TRBJ2-3, with a possible D match to TRBD1 (6 bases). The CDR3 contains 12 residues. Trimming took off 5 bases at V and 6 bases at J, with 9 bases between the two ends. Looked up from germline, CDR1 is SNHLY and CDR2 is FYNNEI. DNA for the CDR3: TGTGCCAGCAGTATTCAGGGGGATACGCAGTATTTT. This gives the protein CASSIQGDTQYF.

V is TRBV6-1 and J is TRBJ2-7, with 11 positions matching TRBD2. Germline CDR1 MNHNS, CDR2 SASEGT. This CDR3 comprises 15 residues. After removal of 7 bases from V and 4 bases from J, the junction contained 9 bases not matched to a gene. CDR3 region: CASTEGSGGVYEQYV. The CDR3 coding sequence is TGTGCCAGCACCGAGGGTAGCGGGGGGGTTTACGAGCAGTACGTC.

The chain carries TRBV6-5 and TRBJ1-6; a possible D gene is TRBD1 (5 bases). The CDR3 loop spans 15 amino acids. V was cut by 8 bases and J by 0 bases, with 11 bases left in between. Looked up from germline, CDR1 is MNHEY and CDR2 is SVGAGI. The CDR3 coding sequence is TGTGCCAGCGGGGGGACGAGCTCCTATAATTCACCCCTCCACTTT. Translating it yields CASGGTSSYNSPLHF.

This chain joins TRBV7-2 and TRBJ1-6; 10 bases line up with TRBD1. The V gene's germline CDR1 is SGHTA and CDR2 FQGNSA. The trim removed 5 bases at V and 7 bases at J, leaving 5 bases unmatched. The CDR3 has 15 residues. The CDR3 DNA follows: TGTGCCAGCAGCATAAGACAGGGGGCGAATTCACCCCTCCACTTT. This encodes CASSIRQGANSPLHF.

V is TRBV15 and J is TRBJ2-7; 12 positions agree with TRBD1. J gave up 7 bases and V 2 bases, and 9 bases lay outside the gene matches. This CDR3 region has 16 residues. Looked up from germline, CDR1 is LNHNV and CDR2 is YYDKDF (reference sequence). CDR3 coding DNA: TGTGCCACCAGCAGACCCCCGGGACAGGGGGCAGGGGAGCAGTACTTC. It is translated as CATSRPPGQGAGEQYF. The full variable domain, completed using reference TRBV15 and TRBJ2-7, is DAMVIQNPRYQVTQFGKPVTLSCSQTLNHNVMYWYQQKSSQAPKLLFHYYDKDFNNEADTPDNFQSRRPNTSFCFLDIRSPGLGDTAMYLCATSRPPGQGAGEQYFGPGTRLTVT.

CDR3 in DNA: TGTGCCAGCAGCTTCTCCCGGGGCACTGAAGCTTTCTTT. Translating gives CASSFSRGTEAFF. The V call is TRBV11-3, the J call TRBJ1-1; the D is unclear. V was pared by 3 bases and J by 4 bases, with 9 bases between. CDR1 is SGHNT, CDR2 YENEEA, per germline. The length of the CDR3 is 13 residues.